This T cell receptor beta chain was retrieved from a study of tumor-infiltrating lymphocytes in primary liver carcinoma. The study, taken as a whole, reports: Less overlap was seen in tumor-adjacent and tumor-blood pairs than in tumor region pairs.

Co-extraction of both nucleic acids (RNA and DNA) used roughly 20-33 mg of unsorted bulk tissue. Each tumor specimen held more than 90% viable tumor cells. The CDR3 totals 14 residues. Germline CDR1 MNHNS, CDR2 SASEGT. TCR beta cDNA came from around 500 ng total RNA, primed with a constant-region primer. Libraries of TCR beta came from three nested multiplex PCR rounds with slightly modified ARM-PCR. With TRBV1-TRBV30 forward primers and a C-beta reverse primer, the first two PCR rounds were run for around 10 cycles each. Each CDR3 protein gets one entry after TCRdb re-called the multiplex PCR reads with MiXCR. The sample lists tens of thousands of distinct CDR3 sequences, just over 70% occurring once. On this clonotype itself: Its target is not known. One end of the junction varies from germline; a read error may be responsible.

This sequence originates from a man aged 35 to 55 with primary liver carcinoma and hepatitis B virus infection. The genes are TRBV6-1 and TRBJ2-7; 12 nucleotides agree with TRBD2. Sequenced material: liver tumor tissue from sampling region 5. Subset denoted: tumor region T5, tumor centre. The CDR3 nucleotides read TGTGCTAGCAGTGGACTAGCGGGATCTTACGAGGAGTACTTC. This encodes CASSGLAGSYEEYF.